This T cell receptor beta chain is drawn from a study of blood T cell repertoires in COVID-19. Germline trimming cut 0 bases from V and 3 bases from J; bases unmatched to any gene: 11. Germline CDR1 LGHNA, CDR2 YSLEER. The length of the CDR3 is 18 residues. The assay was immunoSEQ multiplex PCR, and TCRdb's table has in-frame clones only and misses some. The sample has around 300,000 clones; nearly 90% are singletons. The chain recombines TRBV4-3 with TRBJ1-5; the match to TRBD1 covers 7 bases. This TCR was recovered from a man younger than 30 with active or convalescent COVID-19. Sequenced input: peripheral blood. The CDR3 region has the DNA TGCGCCAGCAGCCAAGATCCCCCGACAGGGTCTCCCAATCAGCCCCAGCATTTT. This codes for CASSQDPPTGSPNQPQHF.